The 10 T cell receptor beta chains reported below all come from one sample, sequenced in a study of shared clonotypes between healthy human individuals. The repertoire was sequenced with immunoSEQ multiplex PCR; TCRdb's copy has only in-frame clones and lacks some. The sample has over a million clones; about 98% are singletons. The sequenced sample consisted of naive CD4+ T cells sorted from blood. Subset specified: CD45RA+ positively selected. These receptors were obtained from a man under 40 in good health.

The rearrangement links TRBV7-9 to TRBJ2-2; D not resolved. Per germline, CDR1 SEHNR and CDR2 FQNEAQ (reference sequence). The CDR3 runs 10 residues. V lost 9 bases and J 6 bases, leaving 5 bases between the germline ends. The CDR3 here is CARGPGELFF. The CDR3 bases are TGTGCCAGAGGACCCGGGGAGCTGTTTTTT.

This chain connects TRBV12-5 to TRBJ1-2; a possible D gene is TRBD1 (5 bases). This CDR3 has 15 residues. Germline CDR1 and CDR2: LGHNT and FRNRAP. Trimming cost V 0 bases and J 8 bases, with 16 bases left between them. The CDR3 DNA sequence: TGTGCTAGTGGTTTGGTTCCCACAGGTCTAGAAGGCTACACCTTC. Protein product: CASGLVPTGLEGYTF. Together with reference TRBV12-5 and TRBJ1-2, the CDR3 gives the full variable domain: DARVTQTPRHKVTEMGQEVTMRCQPILGHNTVFWYRQTMMQGLELLAYFRNRAPLDDSGMPKDRFSAEMPDATLATLKIQPSEPRDSAVYFCASGLVPTGLEGYTFGSGTRLTVV.

This rearrangement joins TRBV18 to TRBJ2-4, with 7 bases aligning to TRBD2. V lost 2 bases to trimming and J lost 2 bases; unmatched junction nucleotides: 6. The CDR3 length is 16 residues. Germline CDR1 is KGHSH and CDR2 is LQKENI. The CDR3 DNA reads TGTGCCAGCTCACCAGTCGCGGGAGCTTCCAAAAACATTCAGTACTTC. This codes for CASSPVAGASKNIQYF.

This chain connects TRBV6-5 to TRBJ1-1; D is unclear. The CDR3 is 14 residues long. The V gene lost 0 bases and the J gene lost 6 bases, with 11 bases spanning the gap. The V gene's germline CDR1 is MNHEY and CDR2 SVGAGI. CDR3 nucleotide sequence: TGTGCCAGCAGTTACTCGATCGGGGTTGCTGAAGCTTTCTTT. Protein sequence: CASSYSIGVAEAFF.

The genes are TRBV7-2 and TRBJ2-3, with TRBD2 identical over 7 bases. This CDR3 is 15 amino acids long. V was pared by 1 base and J by 7 bases, with 8 bases of the junction left unmatched. Germline V gene sequence: CDR1 SGHTA, CDR2 FQGNSA. The CDR3 DNA is TGTGCCAGCAGCTTAGAATCGGGGGAGGGAAATACGCAGTATTTT. Protein sequence: CASSLESGEGNTQYF.

J is TRBJ1-4 and V is TRBV9; the D is unclear. The ends were cut back, 1 base at V and 5 bases at J, with 9 bases in the middle. The CDR3 contains 14 residues. The germline CDR1 and CDR2 sequences are SGDLS and YYNGEE. CDR3 coding DNA: TGTGCCAGCAGCGTATTCGCCGAAAATGAAAAACTGTTTTTT. Residues: CASSVFAENEKLFF.

The chain employs TRBV28 and TRBJ2-5; D possibly corresponds to TRBD2 (6 bases). V lost 7 bases and J lost 5, with 20 bases in between. CDR1 and CDR2 from the germline V gene are MDHEN and SYDVKM. The length of the CDR3 is 15 residues. The CDR3 DNA reads TGTGCCAGCAACTTCGGGGGTGCCAATCGGGAGACCCAGTACTTC. Translating gives CASNFGGANRETQYF.

The chain uses TRBV29-1 and TRBJ2-7; D might be TRBD2 (6 bases). V shed 3 bases and J shed 2 bases, with 11 bases lying between them. Germline V gene sequence: CDR1 SQVTM, CDR2 ANQGSEA. This CDR3 contains 13 residues. CDR3 residues: CSVDGGNPYEQYF. CDR3 nucleotide sequence: TGCAGCGTTGACGGGGGTAATCCCTACGAGCAGTACTTC.

The rearrangement links TRBV7-9 to TRBJ1-1; D remains unclear. This CDR3 contains 14 residues. Germline CDR1 reads SEHNR; CDR2 reads FQNEAQ (reference sequence). The V gene lost 2 bases and the J gene lost 3 bases, with 10 bases spanning the gap. The CDR3 is CASSLMGRDTEAFF. In DNA form, the CDR3 reads TGTGCCAGCAGCTTAATGGGTCGGGACACTGAAGCTTTCTTT.

The chain recombines TRBV19 with TRBJ2-7; a weak D match, TRBD1 (5 bases). The ends were cut back, 7 bases at V and 2 bases at J, with 12 bases in the middle. The CDR3 has 13 amino acids. Germline loops: CDR1 LNHDA, CDR2 SQIVND (reference sequence). The CDR3 nucleotides read TGTGCCAGTAAGGTTACAGGAGCCTACGAGCAGTACTTC. The encoded protein is CASKVTGAYEQYF.